The 8 T cell receptor beta chains below come from one sample, sequenced in a study of lymphopenia after photon versus proton radiotherapy. Clones were sequenced by immunoSEQ multiplex PCR, and TCRdb holds only the in-frame ones, with some missing. Here the sample spans 75,000 to 90,000 clones, about four fifths being singletons. Sequenced material: peripheral blood, taken from a patient treated with proton-based radiotherapy. The receptors here all came from a man in his sixties with pancreatic cancer.

The chain links TRBV30 to TRBJ1-2; D uncertain. CDR3 length: 14 residues. Trimming stripped 2 bases from V and 0 bases from J, with 10 bases between. Germline CDR1 is GTSNPN and CDR2 is SVGIG (reference sequence). In DNA, the CDR3 is TGTGCCTGGAGTAACCCATTAACTAACTATGGCTACACCTTC. It encodes CAWSNPLTNYGYTF.

The chain couples TRBV5-1 to TRBJ1-2; 12 nucleotides agree with TRBD1. CDR1 and CDR2 from the germline V gene are SGHRS and YFSETQ. The junction had 5 bases not matched to a gene; V was cut back by 2 bases and J by 6 bases. This CDR3 comprises 15 residues. The CDR3 spells CASSFGGTGGDGYTF. CDR3 sequence (DNA): TGCGCCAGCAGCTTTGGTGGGACAGGGGGCGATGGCTACACCTTC.

The chain combines TRBV2 with TRBJ2-5; tentatively, D is TRBD2 (5 bases). CDR1 is SNHLY, CDR2 FYNNEI, per germline. V was cut by 2 bases and J by 5 bases, with 6 bases left in between. There are 12 residues in the CDR3. The CDR3 bases are TGTGCCAGCAGTGAACCGGGGGAGACCCAGTACTTC. Its protein is CASSEPGETQYF.

This rearrangement joins TRBV5-4 to TRBJ2-1, with 7 bases identical to TRBD2. The CDR3 contains 16 residues. With V trimmed by 4 bases and J by 6 bases, 13 bases remained unmatched. Germline CDR1 is SGHNT and CDR2 is YYREEE (reference sequence). DNA of the CDR3: TGTGCCAGCAGCCCGGTGGGTCAGCGGGGAATCAATGAGCAGTTCTTC. Translated, it gives CASSPVGQRGINEQFF.

This rearrangement joins TRBV7-9 to TRBJ2-1; no firm D call. The CDR3 spans 12 residues. V was trimmed by 2 bases and J by 5 bases, leaving 4 bases between them. CDR1 and CDR2 (germline): SEHNR, FQNEAQ (reference sequence). CDR3 residues: CASSLSHNEQFF. In DNA, the CDR3 is TGTGCCAGCAGCTTATCGCACAATGAGCAGTTCTTC.

The gene calls are TRBV7-9 and TRBJ2-7; D is uncertain. The CDR3 sequence is 12 residues long. Germline values: CDR1 SEHNR, CDR2 FQNEAQ (reference sequence). The V end was cut by 1 base, the J end by 5 bases, with 6 bases between. The CDR3 is CASSLDVNEQYF. The CDR3 region has the DNA TGTGCCAGCAGCTTAGACGTAAACGAGCAGTACTTC.

The chain combines TRBV9 with TRBJ2-3, with D perhaps TRBD2 (6 bases). Germline V gives CDR1 SGDLS, CDR2 YYNGEE. The CDR3 consists of 15 residues. V lost 1 base to trimming and J lost 2 bases, with 11 bases between them. CDR3 coding DNA: TGTGCCAGCAGCGTATTCCCTAGCGCCACAGATACGCAGTATTTT. Protein product: CASSVFPSATDTQYF.

This chain links TRBV30 with TRBJ2-1; no reliable D call. The CDR3 consists of 15 residues. The germline V gene encodes CDR1 GTSNPN and CDR2 SVGIG (reference sequence). V lost 2 bases and J 2 bases, leaving 13 bases between the germline ends. CDR3 protein: CAWSPRVRPYNEQFF. The CDR3 bases are TGTGCCTGGAGTCCACGGGTTCGGCCCTACAATGAGCAGTTCTTC.